There are many counts of the clone carrying this T cell receptor (beta chain). Individually, cDNA molecules had unique molecular identifiers attached to them. TCRdb re-called the 5' RACE reads with MiXCR, one entry per CDR3 protein. The sample includes about 54,000 distinct CDR3 sequences, under 8% of them seen just once. The data are from a study of early T cells in non-severe SARS-CoV-2 infection. Overall study: Sequencing input comprised bulk RNA from unsorted whole blood; chain pairing was not available.

The CDR3 has 15 residues. With 1 base clipped from V and 3 bases from J, the junction kept 5 bases outside the gene matches. Germline V gene lookup returns CDR1 SGHAT and CDR2 FQNNGV. The material was whole blood, obtained at baseline. The chain couples TRBV11-2 to TRBJ1-1; 7 bases map to TRBD1. The sequence derives from an adult who was a healthcare worker with PCR-confirmed SARS-CoV-2 infection or an uninfected control (not recorded which). In DNA form, the CDR3 reads TGTGCCAGCAGCTTAGCACTAAGGGGGCACACTGAAGCTTTCTTT. The encoded protein is CASSLALRGHTEAFF.